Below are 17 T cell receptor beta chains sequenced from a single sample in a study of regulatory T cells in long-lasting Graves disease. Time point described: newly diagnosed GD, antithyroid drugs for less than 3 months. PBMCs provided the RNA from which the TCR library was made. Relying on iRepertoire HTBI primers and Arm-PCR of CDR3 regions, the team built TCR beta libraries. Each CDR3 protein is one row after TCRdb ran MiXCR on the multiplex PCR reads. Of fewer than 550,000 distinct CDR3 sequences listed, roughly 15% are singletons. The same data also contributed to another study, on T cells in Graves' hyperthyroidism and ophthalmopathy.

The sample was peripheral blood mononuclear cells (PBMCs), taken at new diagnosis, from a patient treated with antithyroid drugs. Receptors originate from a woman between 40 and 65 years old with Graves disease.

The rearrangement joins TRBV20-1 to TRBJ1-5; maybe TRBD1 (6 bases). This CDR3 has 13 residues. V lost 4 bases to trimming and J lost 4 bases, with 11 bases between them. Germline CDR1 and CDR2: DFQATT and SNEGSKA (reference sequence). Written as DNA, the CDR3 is TGCAGTGCTACCCGGGACATGAATCAGCCCCAGCATTTT. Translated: CSATRDMNQPQHF.

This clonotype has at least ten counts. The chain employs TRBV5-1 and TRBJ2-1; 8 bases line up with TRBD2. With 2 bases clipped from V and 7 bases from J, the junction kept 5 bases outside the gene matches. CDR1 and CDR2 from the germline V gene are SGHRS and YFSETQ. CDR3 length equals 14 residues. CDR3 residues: CASSFVAGSNEQFF. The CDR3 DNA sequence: TGCGCCAGCAGCTTTGTAGCGGGGAGTAATGAGCAGTTCTTC.

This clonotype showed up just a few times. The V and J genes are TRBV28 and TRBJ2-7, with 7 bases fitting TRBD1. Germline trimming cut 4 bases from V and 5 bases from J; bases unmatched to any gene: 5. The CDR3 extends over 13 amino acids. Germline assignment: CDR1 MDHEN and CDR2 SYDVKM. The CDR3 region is CASSSGDRDEQYF. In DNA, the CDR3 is TGTGCCAGCAGTTCCGGGGACAGAGACGAGCAGTACTTC.

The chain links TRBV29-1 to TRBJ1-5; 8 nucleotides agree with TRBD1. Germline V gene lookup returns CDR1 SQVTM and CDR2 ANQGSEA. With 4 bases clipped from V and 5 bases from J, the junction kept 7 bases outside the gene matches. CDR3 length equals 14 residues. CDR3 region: CSVVSGGRDQPQHF. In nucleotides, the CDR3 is TGCAGCGTTGTTTCAGGGGGCAGGGATCAGCCCCAGCATTTT.

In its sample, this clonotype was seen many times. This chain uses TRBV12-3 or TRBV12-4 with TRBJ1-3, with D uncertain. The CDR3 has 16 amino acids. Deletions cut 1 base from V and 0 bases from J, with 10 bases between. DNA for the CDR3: TGTGCCAGCAGTTTAGGAAGCCCCTACTCTGGAAACACCATATATTTT. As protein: CASSLGSPYSGNTIYF.

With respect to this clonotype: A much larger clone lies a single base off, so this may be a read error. CDR3 sequence reads: CASSHPGGAGGRNEQFF. The CDR3 DNA reads TGTGCCAGCAGCCATCCGGGTGGGGCAGGGGGTCGGAATGAGCAGTTCTTC. The chain is built from TRBV7-8 and TRBJ2-1; 7 positions match TRBD1. CDR1 SGHVS and CDR2 FQNEAQ come from the germline V gene. With V trimmed by 5 bases and J by 7 bases, 17 bases remained unmatched. This CDR3 has 17 residues.

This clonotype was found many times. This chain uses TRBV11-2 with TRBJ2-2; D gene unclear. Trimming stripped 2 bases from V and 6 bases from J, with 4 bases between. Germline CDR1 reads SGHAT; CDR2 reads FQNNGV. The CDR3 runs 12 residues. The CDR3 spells CASSLMAGELFF. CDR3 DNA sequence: TGTGCCAGCAGCTTAATGGCCGGGGAGCTGTTTTTT.

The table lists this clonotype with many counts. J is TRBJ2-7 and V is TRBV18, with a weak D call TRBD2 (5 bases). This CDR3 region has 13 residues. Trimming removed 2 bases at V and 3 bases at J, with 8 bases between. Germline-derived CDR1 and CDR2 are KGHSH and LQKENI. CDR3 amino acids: CASSPIEGYEQYF. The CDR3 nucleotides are TGTGCCAGCTCACCAATTGAGGGCTACGAGCAGTACTTC.

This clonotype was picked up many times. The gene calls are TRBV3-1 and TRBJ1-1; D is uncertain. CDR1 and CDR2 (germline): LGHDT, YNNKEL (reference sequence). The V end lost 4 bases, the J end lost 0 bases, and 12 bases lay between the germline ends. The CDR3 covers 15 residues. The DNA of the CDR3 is TGTGCCAGCAGCCCAGCAGATTACATGAACACTGAAGCTTTCTTT. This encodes CASSPADYMNTEAFF.

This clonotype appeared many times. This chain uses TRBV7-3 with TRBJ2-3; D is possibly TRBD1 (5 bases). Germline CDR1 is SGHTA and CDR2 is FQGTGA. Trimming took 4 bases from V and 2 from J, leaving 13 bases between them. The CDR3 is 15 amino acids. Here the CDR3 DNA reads TGTGCCAGCAGCTATCGTGACAGCTACACAGATACGCAGTATTTT. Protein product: CASSYRDSYTDTQYF. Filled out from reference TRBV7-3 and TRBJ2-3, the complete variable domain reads GAGVSQTPSNKVTEKGKYVELRCDPISGHTALYWYRQSLGQGPEFLIYFQGTGAADDSGLPNDRFFAVRPEGSVSTLKIQRTERGDSAVYLCASSYRDSYTDTQYFGPGTRLTVL.

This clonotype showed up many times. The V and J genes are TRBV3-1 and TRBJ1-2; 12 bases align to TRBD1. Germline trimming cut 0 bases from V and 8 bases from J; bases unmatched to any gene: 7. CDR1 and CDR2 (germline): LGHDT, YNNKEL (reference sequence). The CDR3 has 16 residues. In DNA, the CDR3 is TGTGCCAGCAGCCAAGAAGAGGGACAGGGGGCGAAGGGCTACACCTTC. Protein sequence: CASSQEEGQGAKGYTF.

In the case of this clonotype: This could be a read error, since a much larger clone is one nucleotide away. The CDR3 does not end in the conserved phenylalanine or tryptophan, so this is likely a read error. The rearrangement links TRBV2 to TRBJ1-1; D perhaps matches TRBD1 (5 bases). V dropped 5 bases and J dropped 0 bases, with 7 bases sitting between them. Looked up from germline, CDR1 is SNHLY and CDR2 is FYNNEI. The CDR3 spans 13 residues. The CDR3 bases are TGTGCCAGCAGTATACAGGTGAACACTGAAGCTTTCGTT. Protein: CASSIQVNTEAFV.

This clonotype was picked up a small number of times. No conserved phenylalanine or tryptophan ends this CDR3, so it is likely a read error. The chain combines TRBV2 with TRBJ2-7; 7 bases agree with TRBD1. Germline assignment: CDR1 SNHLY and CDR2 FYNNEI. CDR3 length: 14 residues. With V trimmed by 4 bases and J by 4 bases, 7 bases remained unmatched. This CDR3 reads CASSVEQGSYEQYY. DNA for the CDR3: TGTGCCAGCAGTGTGGAACAGGGGAGTTACGAGCAGTACTAC.

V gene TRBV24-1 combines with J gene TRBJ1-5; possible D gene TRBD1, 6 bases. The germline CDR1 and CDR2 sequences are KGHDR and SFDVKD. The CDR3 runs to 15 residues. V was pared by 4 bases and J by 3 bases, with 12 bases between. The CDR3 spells CATSDSTGYNQPQHF. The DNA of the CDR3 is TGTGCCACCAGTGACTCGACAGGTTACAATCAGCCCCAGCATTTT.

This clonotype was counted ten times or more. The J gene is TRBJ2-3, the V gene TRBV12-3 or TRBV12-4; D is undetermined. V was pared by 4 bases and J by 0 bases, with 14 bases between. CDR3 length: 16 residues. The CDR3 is CASSYDGHASTDTQYF. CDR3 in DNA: TGTGCCAGCAGTTACGACGGGCACGCTAGCACAGATACGCAGTATTTT.

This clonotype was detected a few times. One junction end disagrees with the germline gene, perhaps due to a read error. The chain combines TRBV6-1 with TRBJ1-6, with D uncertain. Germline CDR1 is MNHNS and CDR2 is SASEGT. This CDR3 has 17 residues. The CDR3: CASRQGKTKPNNSPPHF. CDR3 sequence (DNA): TGTGCCAGCAGACAAGGGAAAACAAAACCTAATAATTCACCCCCCCACTTT.

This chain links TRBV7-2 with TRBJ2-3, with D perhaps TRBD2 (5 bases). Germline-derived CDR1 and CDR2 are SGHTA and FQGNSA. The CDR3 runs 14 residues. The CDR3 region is CASQLESNTDTQYF. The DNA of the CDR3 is TGTGCTAGCCAACTAGAGTCTAACACAGATACGCAGTATTTT.